Below, 14 T cell receptor beta chains from the same sample are listed, as sequenced in a study of CD8 T cells in ankylosing spondylitis (dated by TCRdb to the late 2010s). The study at large found these results: A TCR beta motif made up of 7 to 9 highly homologous amino acid variants appeared to be characteristic of blood from ankylosing spondylitis patients.

The antigens of these receptors remain unknown. Libraries were prepared through 5' RACE. This sample was sequenced with an Illumina HiSeq 2500. TCRdb ran its own pipeline on the public reads, namely fastp trimming at Q25 and MiXCR clone calling, and kept in-frame beta chains. Each record represents a unique CDR3 protein, reported with the most common genes and DNA among its rows. For this sample there are approximately 540,000 distinct CDR3 sequences; 12% appear just once. Clones ranked in the top ten supply almost 7% of the sample. The material sequenced was blood, either unsorted or a sorted T cell fraction (not recorded which). The receptor set was obtained from a male donor with ankylosing spondylitis.

The sample holds a few counts of this clonotype. V and J are TRBV7-2 and TRBJ2-7, with 10 nucleotides matching TRBD2. The CDR3 sequence is 18 residues long. The J segment lost 1 base and the V segment lost 0 bases, leaving 9 bases of the junction unmatched. The germline gives CDR1 SGHTA, CDR2 FQGNSA. In DNA, the CDR3 is TGTGCCAGCAGCTTAGCGTTAGCGGGAGGCTCATTTTCCTACGAGCAGTACTTC. Translating it yields CASSLALAGGSFSYEQYF.

The chain joins TRBV20-1 to TRBJ2-3; 12 bases align to TRBD2. Germline V CDR1 and CDR2: DFQATT, SNEGSKA (reference sequence). V lost 5 bases and J lost 6; bases outside the gene matches: 9. This CDR3 region has 15 residues. The CDR3 DNA follows: TGCAGTGCTCCTCGGACTAGCGGGATTGATGATACGCAGTATTTT. This gives the protein CSAPRTSGIDDTQYF.

The sample holds a few counts of this clonotype. The CDR3 is CAWSLGSTDTQYF. The CDR3 DNA reads TGTGCCTGGAGTCTGGGATCCACAGATACGCAGTATTTT. V gene TRBV30 combines with J gene TRBJ2-3; no firm D call. V was cut by 2 bases and J by 2 bases, with 8 bases left in between. The CDR3 has 13 residues. The germline V gene has CDR1 GTSNPN and CDR2 SVGIG (reference sequence). The entire variable domain, with the rest obtained from reference TRBV30 and TRBJ2-3, is as follows: SQTIHQWPATLVQPVGSPLSLECTVEGTSNPNLYWYRQAAGRGLQLLFYSVGIGQISSEVPQNLSASRPQDRQFILSSKKLLLSDSGFYLCAWSLGSTDTQYFGPGTRLTVL.

This chain joins TRBV19 and TRBJ2-1; 8 bases agree with TRBD2. V was pared by 2 bases and J by 7 bases, with 7 bases of the junction left unmatched. Per germline, CDR1 LNHDA and CDR2 SQIVND (reference sequence). This CDR3 has 15 amino acids. The CDR3 protein is CASSIQRERWNEQFF. DNA of the CDR3: TGTGCCAGTAGTATACAGCGGGAGCGGTGGAATGAGCAGTTCTTC.

The V gene is TRBV11-2, the J gene TRBJ2-3, with D tentatively TRBD1 or TRBD2 (6 bases each). The CDR3 has 18 amino acids. Trimming shortened V by 5 bases and J by 1 base, and 22 bases separated the two germline ends. Germline V gene data show CDR1 as SGHAT and CDR2 as FQNNGV. As DNA, the CDR3 is TGTGCCAGCAGCCAAAGGGGGGCGAGCGGAGCCCGCACAGATACGCAGTATTTT. Its protein product is CASSQRGASGARTDTQYF. The full variable domain, completed using reference TRBV11-2 and TRBJ2-3, is EAGVAQSPRYKIIEKRQSVAFWCNPISGHATLYWYQQILGQGPKLLIQFQNNGVVDDSQLPKDRFSAERLKGVDSTLKIQPAKLEDSAVYLCASSQRGASGARTDTQYFGPGTRLTVL.

This clonotype was recorded many times. The chain combines TRBV7-8 with TRBJ2-1; TRBD1 is a possible D gene (5 bases). The CDR3 is 15 amino acids. V was trimmed by 5 bases and J by 1 base, leaving 12 bases between them. Germline V CDR1 and CDR2: SGHVS, FQNEAQ. CDR3 region: CASSIDSSSYNEQFF. DNA of the CDR3: TGTGCCAGCAGCATCGACAGCTCTTCCTACAATGAGCAGTTCTTC.

This clonotype showed up just a few times. This chain uses TRBV20-1 with TRBJ1-1; no firm D call. The germline V gene encodes CDR1 DFQATT and CDR2 SNEGSKA (reference sequence). V was pared by 6 bases and J by 0 bases, with 11 bases between. The CDR3 extends over 13 amino acids. CDR3 DNA: TGCAGTGCCAAGAAGGCATTGAACACTGAAGCTTTCTTT. Its translation is CSAKKALNTEAFF.

This clonotype was seen ten or more times. This chain connects TRBV7-9 to TRBJ2-1; D not certain. Germline V CDR1 and CDR2: SEHNR, FQNEAQ (reference sequence). There are 13 residues in the CDR3. V lost 5 bases and J 12 bases, leaving 17 bases between the germline ends. The CDR3 protein is CASSGPLPRLQFF. CDR3 nucleotides: TGTGCCAGCAGCGGACCTCTCCCACGACTGCAGTTCTTC.

This clonotype was counted only a few times. The chain employs TRBV18 and TRBJ1-2; D uncertain. Germline CDR1 is KGHSH and CDR2 is LQKENI. V dropped 0 bases and J dropped 5 bases, with 10 bases sitting between them. CDR3 length equals 14 residues. The CDR3 spells CASSPPTQKYGYTF. The CDR3 bases are TGTGCCAGCTCACCACCGACACAGAAGTATGGCTACACCTTC.

V and J are TRBV15 and TRBJ2-7; D is unresolved. CDR3 length equals 13 residues. V was clipped by 3 bases and J by 3 bases, with 9 bases between them. Germline assignment: CDR1 LNHNV and CDR2 YYDKDF (reference sequence). CDR3 nucleotide sequence: TGTGCCACCAGCAGGGTGAACTTCTACGAGCAGTACTTC. Translating gives CATSRVNFYEQYF.

CDR3 sequence reads: CASSPRGVTSTDTQYF. The CDR3, as DNA: TGTGCCAGCAGCCCCCGGGGCGTTACTAGCACAGATACGCAGTATTTT. This rearrangement joins TRBV9 to TRBJ2-3, with D perhaps assigned TRBD1 or TRBD2 (5 bases each). The V and J ends lost 4 bases and 0 bases respectively, with 15 bases between them. Germline V CDR1 and CDR2: SGDLS, YYNGEE. The CDR3 is 16 residues long.

This sequence joins TRBV29-1 and TRBJ2-4, with 7 bases identical to TRBD2. The CDR3 is 13 amino acids. The germline V gene has CDR1 SQVTM and CDR2 ANQGSEA. The V segment lost 3 bases and the J segment 5 bases; nucleotides outside the gene matches: 4. This CDR3 is CSVEGGGENIQYF. DNA of the CDR3: TGCAGCGTTGAGGGGGGAGGGGAAAACATTCAGTACTTC. The full variable domain, its missing parts supplied by reference TRBV29-1 and TRBJ2-4, is SAVISQKPSRDICQRGTSLTIQCQVDSQVTMMFWYRQQPGQSLTLIATANQGSEATYESGFVIDKFPISRPNLTFSTLTVSNMSPEDSSIYLCSVEGGGENIQYFGAGTRLSVL.

This clonotype was counted only a few times. V gene TRBV15 combines with J gene TRBJ2-1, with D possibly being TRBD1 or TRBD2 (7 bases each). The V end lost 5 bases, the J end lost 7 bases, and 15 bases lay between the germline ends. This CDR3 is 14 amino acids long. The V gene's germline CDR1 is LNHNV and CDR2 YYDKDF (reference sequence). In DNA, the CDR3 is TGTGCCACCAGCCGAAACCAGGGGGGGAATGAGCAGTTCTTC. Its protein product is CATSRNQGGNEQFF.

This clonotype was found many times. V is TRBV20-1 and J is TRBJ2-1; the D gene is possibly TRBD2 (5 bases). The germline V gene encodes CDR1 DFQATT and CDR2 SNEGSKA (reference sequence). The CDR3 has 13 residues. Deletions cut 8 bases from V and 8 bases from J, with 19 bases between. CDR3 amino acids: CSPSLGNLHEQFF. CDR3 bases: TGCAGTCCATCCCTCGGGAACCTCCATGAGCAGTTCTTC.